This T cell receptor (beta chain) was documented in a study of cytomegalovirus exposure and HLA in healthy donors. Study summary: The Caucasian-associated ancestry cluster held roughly 81% of over 350 genotyped donors.

Vbeta (60) and Jbeta (13) primers were used in the PCR. Profiling relied on immunoSEQ multiplex PCR, and the TCRdb table lists in-frame clones only, not all of them. Here the sample spans 65,000 to 95,000 clones, roughly 78% being singletons. Concerning this clone itself: Its antigen is as yet unknown.

The germline CDR1 and CDR2 sequences are SGDLS and YYNGEE. V lost 2 bases to trimming and J lost 3 bases; unmatched junction nucleotides: 4. CDR3 length: 15 residues. Study-wide findings and caveats: Most of the TCR beta V segments (in an earlier analysis) were productive either about 90% or about 30% of the time. Most TCR sequences showed up rarely, but some public TCRs showed up in many donors.

The TCR comes from a male donor in good health and CMV-seropositive. This chain uses TRBV9 with TRBJ2-1, with 8 bases matching TRBD2. Sample: PBMCs. For the CDR3, the DNA is TGTGCCAGCAGCGTTCGGGAGGGCCTCTACAATGAGCAGTTCTTC. Its protein product is CASSVREGLYNEQFF.